Described below is a single TCR beta chain sequence and its context. Its cognate antigen is unknown. The V gene's germline CDR1 is LNHDA and CDR2 SQIVND (reference sequence). V shed 6 bases, J shed 5 bases, and the junction held 8 bases outside the gene matches. The CDR3 is 15 residues long. These data originate in a study of PD-1 blockade in classical Hodgkin lymphoma. Turning to the study itself: Patients got intravenous nivolumab 3 mg/kg every 2 weeks.

Clones were read by immunoSEQ multiplex PCR, and TCRdb kept only the in-frame ones, dropping some. The data contain 20,000 to 25,000 clones, about three quarters of them singletons. General study results and limits: No one has yet defined what causes the repertoire differences, which may be disease activity or prior therapy. Newly diagnosed patients had diversity similar to the baseline diversity of complete responders.

All the patients suffered relapse after autologous stem cell transplantation, and brentuximab vedotin exposure differed. The study recorded best responses of complete response, partial response or progressive disease. The sequence derives from a human donor with classical Hodgkin lymphoma. This sequence joins TRBV19 and TRBJ1-5, with 9 bases aligning to TRBD1. Sequenced here: peripheral blood mononuclear cells (PBMCs), sampled before the second cycle of nivolumab. The CDR3 is CASRRTGTGYQPQHF. In nucleotides, the CDR3 is TGTGCCAGTAGACGCACCGGGACAGGGTATCAGCCCCAGCATTTT.